A selection of T cell receptor beta chains follows, all from one sample in a study of blood T cell repertoires in COVID-19. Data came from immunoSEQ multiplex PCR; TCRdb stores just in-frame clones and leaves some out. This table has 250,000 to 350,000 clones, 86% appearing once. Material: peripheral blood. These receptors were collected from a woman aged 25 to 45 with active or convalescent COVID-19. Both conserved end residues are part of each CDR3. The order of the fields is clone size, J gene, D gene, V gene, CDR3 protein, CDR3 DNA. D genes are given only for firm matches. Not every row has a clone size; where given, it reads once, few, many or a size class.

clone size: once
J gene: TRBJ2-2
D gene: TRBD1
V gene: TRBV18
CDR3 protein: CASSLRQGSGELFF
CDR3 DNA: TGTGCCAGCTCCCTCCGACAGGGGTCCGGGGAGCTGTTTTTT

clone size: NA
J gene: TRBJ1-1
D gene: TRBD1
V gene: TRBV6-5
CDR3 protein: CASSKTGVNTEAFF
CDR3 DNA: TGTGCCAGCAGTAAGACAGGGGTGAACACTGAAGCTTTCTTT

clone size: NA
J gene: TRBJ2-2
D gene: TRBD1
V gene: TRBV7-3
CDR3 protein: CASSLTWDSQNTGELFF
CDR3 DNA: TGTGCCAGCAGCTTAACGTGGGACAGTCAGAACACCGGGGAGCTGTTTTTT

clone size: NA
J gene: TRBJ2-5
D gene: TRBD1
V gene: TRBV11-2
CDR3 protein: CASSTGTGQETQYF
CDR3 DNA: TGTGCCAGCAGCACCGGGACAGGGCAAGAGACCCAGTACTTC

clone size: NA
J gene: TRBJ2-1
D gene: NA
V gene: TRBV4-2
CDR3 protein: CASSQDTWAEQFF
CDR3 DNA: TGTGCCAGCAGCCAAGATACTTGGGCTGAGCAGTTCTTC

clone size: few
J gene: TRBJ1-2
D gene: NA
V gene: TRBV19
CDR3 protein: CASSIGVQVASDGYTF
CDR3 DNA: TGTGCCAGTAGTATAGGAGTCCAGGTCGCTTCCGATGGCTACACCTTC

clone size: NA
J gene: TRBJ1-6
D gene: TRBD1
V gene: TRBV28
CDR3 protein: CASRGQGGGSPLHF
CDR3 DNA: TGTGCCAGCAGAGGACAGGGAGGAGGTTCACCCCTCCACTTT

clone size: NA
J gene: TRBJ1-3
D gene: NA
V gene: TRBV3-1/TRBV3-2
CDR3 protein: CASSPSRGNTIYF
CDR3 DNA: TGTGCCAGCAGCCCATCCCGGGGAAACACCATATATTTT

clone size: NA
J gene: TRBJ2-1
D gene: NA
V gene: TRBV19
CDR3 protein: CASSIRYRNNEQFF
CDR3 DNA: TGTGCCAGTAGTATCCGGTACAGGAACAATGAGCAGTTCTTC

clone size: NA
J gene: TRBJ1-5
D gene: NA
V gene: TRBV6-2/TRBV6-3
CDR3 protein: CASSNGHPPMSYQPQHF
CDR3 DNA: TGTGCCAGCAGTAACGGACACCCTCCTATGTCCTATCAGCCCCAGCATTTT

clone size: NA
J gene: TRBJ2-5
D gene: NA
V gene: TRBV11-1
CDR3 protein: CASSREGGVQETQYF
CDR3 DNA: TGTGCCAGCAGCCGGGAAGGTGGGGTTCAAGAGACCCAGTACTTC

clone size: NA
J gene: TRBJ1-2
D gene: NA
V gene: TRBV12-3/TRBV12-4
CDR3 protein: CASSLVGRGSHAF
CDR3 DNA: NA

clone size: NA
J gene: TRBJ2-2
D gene: TRBD1
V gene: TRBV6-1
CDR3 protein: CASSAGQGLNTGELFF
CDR3 DNA: TGTGCCAGCAGTGCAGGACAGGGGCTGAACACCGGGGAGCTGTTTTTT

clone size: NA
J gene: TRBJ1-1
D gene: NA
V gene: TRBV10-3
CDR3 protein: CAISRSDTEAFF
CDR3 DNA: TGTGCCATCAGCAGGTCGGACACTGAAGCTTTCTTT

clone size: NA
J gene: TRBJ2-2
D gene: NA
V gene: TRBV10-3
CDR3 protein: CAISKYQGPANTGELFF
CDR3 DNA: TGTGCCATCAGCAAGTACCAGGGGCCCGCGAACACCGGGGAGCTGTTTTTT

clone size: few
J gene: TRBJ1-5
D gene: NA
V gene: TRBV10-3
CDR3 protein: CAISESGGQGQPQHF
CDR3 DNA: TGTGCCATCAGTGAGTCGGGGGGGCAAGGTCAGCCCCAGCATTTT

clone size: NA
J gene: TRBJ1-2
D gene: TRBD1
V gene: TRBV7-9
CDR3 protein: CASSDRGFLGGYTF
CDR3 DNA: TGTGCCAGCAGCGACAGGGGCTTTCTGGGTGGCTACACCTTC

clone size: NA
J gene: TRBJ2-3
D gene: TRBD2
V gene: TRBV11-2
CDR3 protein: CASSPPGTTLTDTQYF
CDR3 DNA: TGTGCCAGCAGCCCGCCTGGGACTACCCTCACAGATACGCAGTATTTT

clone size: NA
J gene: TRBJ2-3
D gene: TRBD2
V gene: TRBV6-5
CDR3 protein: CASSLTSGGTDTQYF
CDR3 DNA: TGTGCCAGCAGCTTGACTAGCGGGGGCACAGATACGCAGTATTTT

clone size: NA
J gene: TRBJ1-1
D gene: NA
V gene: TRBV24-1
CDR3 protein: CATQLRGDTEAFF
CDR3 DNA: TGTGCCACACAACTCAGGGGCGACACTGAAGCTTTCTTT

clone size: NA
J gene: TRBJ2-1
D gene: TRBD2
V gene: TRBV18
CDR3 protein: CASSRTSGPNEQFF
CDR3 DNA: TGTGCCAGCTCACGAACTAGCGGACCCAATGAGCAGTTCTTC

clone size: NA
J gene: TRBJ2-2
D gene: TRBD2
V gene: TRBV4-3
CDR3 protein: CASSQEWRGGWELFF
CDR3 DNA: TGCGCCAGCAGCCAAGAATGGCGGGGGGGTTGGGAGCTGTTTTTT

clone size: NA
J gene: TRBJ2-6
D gene: TRBD1
V gene: TRBV5-1
CDR3 protein: CASSLIGQVSGANVLTF
CDR3 DNA: TGCGCCAGCAGCTTGATAGGACAGGTCTCTGGGGCCAACGTCCTGACTTTC

clone size: NA
J gene: TRBJ1-3
D gene: TRBD1
V gene: TRBV19
CDR3 protein: CASRDRGSGNTIYF
CDR3 DNA: TGTGCCAGTAGGGACAGGGGTTCTGGAAACACCATATATTTT

clone size: NA
J gene: TRBJ1-1
D gene: TRBD1
V gene: TRBV19
CDR3 protein: CASSRDRGTEAFF
CDR3 DNA: TGTGCCAGTAGTCGGGACAGGGGTACTGAAGCTTTCTTT

clone size: NA
J gene: TRBJ2-1
D gene: TRBD1
V gene: TRBV7-2
CDR3 protein: CASSFRQGIYNEQFF
CDR3 DNA: TGTGCCAGCAGCTTTAGACAGGGGATATACAATGAGCAGTTCTTC

clone size: NA
J gene: TRBJ2-7
D gene: TRBD1
V gene: TRBV10-1
CDR3 protein: CASSESRGAGGLEQYF
CDR3 DNA: TGCGCCAGCAGTGAGTCCAGAGGGGCAGGGGGTTTGGAGCAGTACTTC

clone size: NA
J gene: TRBJ2-5
D gene: NA
V gene: TRBV28
CDR3 protein: CASSPGQIGQETQYF
CDR3 DNA: TGTGCCAGCAGCCCGGGACAAATTGGGCAAGAGACCCAGTACTTC

clone size: NA
J gene: TRBJ2-1
D gene: NA
V gene: TRBV6-2/TRBV6-3
CDR3 protein: CASSYSAGARSYNEQFF
CDR3 DNA: TGTGCCAGCAGTTACAGTGCGGGGGCCCGCTCCTACAATGAGCAGTTCTTC

clone size: once
J gene: TRBJ1-2
D gene: NA
V gene: TRBV28
CDR3 protein: CASSTRGRGYTF
CDR3 DNA: TGTGCCAGCAGCACCAGGGGTAGGGGCTACACCTTC

clone size: NA
J gene: TRBJ1-1
D gene: NA
V gene: TRBV5-5
CDR3 protein: CATLAGGWDTEAFF
CDR3 DNA: TGTGCCACCCTGGCGGGGGGGTGGGACACTGAAGCTTTCTTT

clone size: NA
J gene: TRBJ1-1
D gene: NA
V gene: TRBV5-8
CDR3 protein: CASSIMNTEAFF
CDR3 DNA: TGTGCCAGCAGCATAATGAACACTGAAGCTTTCTTT

clone size: NA
J gene: TRBJ2-1
D gene: TRBD1
V gene: TRBV7-3
CDR3 protein: CASSSDRGTYNEQFF
CDR3 DNA: TGTGCCAGCAGCTCCGACAGGGGGACCTACAATGAGCAGTTCTTC

clone size: NA
J gene: TRBJ1-1
D gene: NA
V gene: TRBV7-2
CDR3 protein: CASSLARNTEAFF
CDR3 DNA: TGTGCCAGCAGCTTAGCTCGGAACACTGAAGCTTTCTTT

clone size: NA
J gene: TRBJ2-5
D gene: TRBD1
V gene: TRBV7-9
CDR3 protein: CASSLTGGRETQYF
CDR3 DNA: TGTGCCAGCAGCTTGACAGGGGGCAGGGAGACCCAGTACTTC

clone size: NA
J gene: TRBJ2-3
D gene: NA
V gene: TRBV5-6
CDR3 protein: CASSLLYEGTHTDTQYF
CDR3 DNA: TGTGCCAGCAGCTTGCTTTATGAGGGGACACACACAGATACGCAGTATTTT

clone size: NA
J gene: TRBJ2-6
D gene: TRBD1
V gene: TRBV4-2
CDR3 protein: CASSQVRTGGDGANVLTF
CDR3 DNA: TGTGCCAGCAGCCAAGTCCGGACAGGGGGCGATGGGGCCAACGTCCTGACTTTC

clone size: NA
J gene: TRBJ1-5
D gene: NA
V gene: TRBV7-2
CDR3 protein: CASSAFGAEGQPQHF
CDR3 DNA: TGTGCCAGCAGCGCCTTTGGGGCGGAAGGTCAGCCCCAGCATTTT

clone size: NA
J gene: TRBJ1-6
D gene: NA
V gene: TRBV4-3
CDR3 protein: CASSQAGWESPLHF
CDR3 DNA: TGCGCCAGCAGCCAAGCGGGCTGGGAGTCACCCCTCCACTTT

clone size: NA
J gene: TRBJ2-5
D gene: NA
V gene: TRBV6-2/TRBV6-3
CDR3 protein: CASSPRSGLTLQETQYF
CDR3 DNA: TGTGCCAGCAGCCCCCGATCCGGTTTGACACTCCAAGAGACCCAGTACTTC

clone size: once
J gene: TRBJ1-1
D gene: TRBD1
V gene: TRBV2
CDR3 protein: CASSPGTGIDTEAFF
CDR3 DNA: TGTGCCAGCAGTCCCGGGACAGGGATTGACACTGAAGCTTTCTTT